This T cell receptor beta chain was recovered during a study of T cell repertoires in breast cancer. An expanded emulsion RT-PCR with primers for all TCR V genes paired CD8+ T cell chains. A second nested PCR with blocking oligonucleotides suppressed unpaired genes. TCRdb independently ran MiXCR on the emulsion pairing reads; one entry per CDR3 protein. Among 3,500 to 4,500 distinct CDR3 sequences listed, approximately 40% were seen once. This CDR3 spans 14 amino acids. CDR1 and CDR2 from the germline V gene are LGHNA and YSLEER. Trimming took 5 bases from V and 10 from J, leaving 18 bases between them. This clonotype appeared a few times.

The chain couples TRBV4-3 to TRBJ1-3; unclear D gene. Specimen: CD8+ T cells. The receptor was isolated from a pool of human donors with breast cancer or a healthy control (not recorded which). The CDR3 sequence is CASSYDGTGGTIYF. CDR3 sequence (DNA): TGCGCCAGCAGCTACGATGGCACCGGAGGAACCATATATTTT.